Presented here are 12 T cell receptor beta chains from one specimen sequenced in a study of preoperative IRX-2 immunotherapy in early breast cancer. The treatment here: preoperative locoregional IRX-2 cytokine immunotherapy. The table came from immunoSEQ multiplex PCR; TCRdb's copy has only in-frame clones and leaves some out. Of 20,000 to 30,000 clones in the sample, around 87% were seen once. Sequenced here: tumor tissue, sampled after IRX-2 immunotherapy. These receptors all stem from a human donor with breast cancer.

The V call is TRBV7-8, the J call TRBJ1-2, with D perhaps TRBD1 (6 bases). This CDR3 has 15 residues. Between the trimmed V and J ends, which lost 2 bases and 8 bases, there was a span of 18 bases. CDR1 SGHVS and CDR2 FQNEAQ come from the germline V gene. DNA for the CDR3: TGTGCCAGCAGCTTACGATATCCGGGGGCAGGGGGCTACACCTTC. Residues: CASSLRYPGAGGYTF. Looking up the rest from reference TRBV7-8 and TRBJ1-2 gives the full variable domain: GAGVSQSPRYKVAKRGQDVALRCDPISGHVSLFWYQQALGQGPEFLTYFQNEAQLDKSGLPSDRFFAERPEGSVSTLKIQRTQQEDSAVYLCASSLRYPGAGGYTFGSGTRLTVV.

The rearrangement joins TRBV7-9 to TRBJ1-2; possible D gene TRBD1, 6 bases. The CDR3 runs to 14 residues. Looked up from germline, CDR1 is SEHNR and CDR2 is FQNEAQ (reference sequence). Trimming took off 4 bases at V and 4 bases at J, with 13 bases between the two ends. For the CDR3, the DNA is TGTGCCAGCAGCTCTCAGGGGTTTAGCTATGGCTACACCTTC. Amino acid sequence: CASSSQGFSYGYTF.

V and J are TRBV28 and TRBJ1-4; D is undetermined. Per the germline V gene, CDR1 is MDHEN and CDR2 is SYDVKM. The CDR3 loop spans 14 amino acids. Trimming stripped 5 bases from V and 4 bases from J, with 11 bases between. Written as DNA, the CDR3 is TGTGCCAGCAGTCTCGATCTGAATAATGAAAAACTGTTTTTT. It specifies CASSLDLNNEKLFF.

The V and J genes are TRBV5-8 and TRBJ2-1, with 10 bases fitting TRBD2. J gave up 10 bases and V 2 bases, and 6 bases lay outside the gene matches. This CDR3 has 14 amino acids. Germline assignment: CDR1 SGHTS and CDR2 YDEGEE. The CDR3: CASSFLAGAKEQFF. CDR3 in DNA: TGTGCCAGCAGCTTCCTAGCGGGGGCTAAGGAGCAGTTCTTC. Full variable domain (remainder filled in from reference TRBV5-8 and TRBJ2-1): EAGVTQSPTHLIKTRGQQATLRCSPISGHTSVYWYQQALGLGLQFLLWYDEGEERNRGNFPPRFSGRQFPNYSSELNVNALELEDSALYLCASSFLAGAKEQFFGPGTRLTVL.

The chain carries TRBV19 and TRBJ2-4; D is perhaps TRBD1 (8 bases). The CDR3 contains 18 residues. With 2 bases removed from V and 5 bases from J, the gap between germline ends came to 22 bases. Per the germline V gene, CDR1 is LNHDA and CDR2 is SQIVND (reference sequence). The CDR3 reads CASSILGHRGGLENIQYF. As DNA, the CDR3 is TGTGCCAGTAGTATATTGGGGCACAGGGGGGGACTGGAAAACATTCAGTACTTC.

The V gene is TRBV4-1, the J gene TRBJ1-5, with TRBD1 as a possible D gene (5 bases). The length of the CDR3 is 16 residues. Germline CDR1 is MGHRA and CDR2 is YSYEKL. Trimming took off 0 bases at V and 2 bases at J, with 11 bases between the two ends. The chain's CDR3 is CASSQDGARGNQPQHF. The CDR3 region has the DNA TGCGCCAGCAGCCAAGATGGGGCCAGGGGCAATCAGCCCCAGCATTTT.

The CDR3 spells CASSLYLNTEAFF. DNA for the CDR3: TGTGCCAGCAGCTTATATTTGAACACTGAAGCTTTCTTT. The chain is built from TRBV11-2 and TRBJ1-1, with no clear D. CDR1 and CDR2 from the germline V gene are SGHAT and FQNNGV. Deletions cut 2 bases from V and 0 bases from J, with 4 bases between. CDR3 size: 13 residues.

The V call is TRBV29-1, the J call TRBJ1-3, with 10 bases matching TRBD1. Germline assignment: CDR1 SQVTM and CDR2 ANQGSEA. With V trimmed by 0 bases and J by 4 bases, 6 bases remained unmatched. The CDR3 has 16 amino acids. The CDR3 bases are TGCAGCGTTGAAGATAGGAGGACAGGGGGAGGAAACACCATATATTTT. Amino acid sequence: CSVEDRRTGGGNTIYF.

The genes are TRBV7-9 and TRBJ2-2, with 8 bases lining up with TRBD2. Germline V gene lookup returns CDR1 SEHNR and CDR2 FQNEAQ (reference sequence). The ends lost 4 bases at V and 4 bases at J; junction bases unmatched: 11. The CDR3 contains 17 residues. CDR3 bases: TGTGCCAGCAGCTCCGGGGGGTTAGCGGGAAGCACCGGGGAGCTGTTTTTT. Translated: CASSSGGLAGSTGELFF.

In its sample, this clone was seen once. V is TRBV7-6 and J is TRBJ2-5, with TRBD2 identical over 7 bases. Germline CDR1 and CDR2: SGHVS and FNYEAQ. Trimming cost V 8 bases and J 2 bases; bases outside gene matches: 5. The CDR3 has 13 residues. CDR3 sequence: CASGRGRQETQYF. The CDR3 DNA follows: TGTGCCAGCGGGAGGGGTAGGCAAGAGACCCAGTACTTC. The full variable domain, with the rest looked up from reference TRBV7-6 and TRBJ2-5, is GAGVSQSPRYKVTKRGQDVALRCDPISGHVSLYWYRQALGQGPEFLTYFNYEAQQDKSGLPNDRFSAERPEGSISTLTIQRTEQRDSAMYRCASGRGRQETQYFGPGTRLLVL.

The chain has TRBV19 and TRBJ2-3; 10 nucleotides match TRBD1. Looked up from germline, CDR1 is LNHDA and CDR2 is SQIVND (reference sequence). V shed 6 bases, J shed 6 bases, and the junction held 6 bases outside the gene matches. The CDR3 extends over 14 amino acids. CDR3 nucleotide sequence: TGTGCCAGTAGAAGGACAGGGGGAACGGATACGCAGTATTTT. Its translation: CASRRTGGTDTQYF.

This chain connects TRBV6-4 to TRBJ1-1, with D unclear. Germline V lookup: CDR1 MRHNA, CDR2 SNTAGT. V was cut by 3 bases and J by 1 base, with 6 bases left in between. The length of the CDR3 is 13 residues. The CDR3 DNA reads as TGTGCCAGCAGTGAACAGAGGAACACTGAAGCTTTCTTT. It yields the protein CASSEQRNTEAFF.